This entry is about one T cell receptor beta chain. Its antigen is still unknown. This sample stems from a study of PD-1 blockade in mismatch repair-deficient tumors. General study points: Rapid post-treatment expansion, then contraction, generally preceding radiologic response, marked tumor-resident clones.

V lost 4 bases, J lost 6 bases, and 17 bases lay in between. Germline V gene sequence: CDR1 MNHNY, CDR2 SVGAGI (reference sequence). The CDR3 totals 15 residues. Assay used: immunoSEQ multiplex PCR; TCRdb lists only in-frame clones, some missing. The sample has 14,000 or so clones; roughly 82% are singletons. This material consisted of PBMCs, taken around 15 weeks after starting pembrolizumab. This receptor was taken from an adult with mismatch repair-deficient cancer. This chain connects TRBV6-6 to TRBJ2-3, with D perhaps matching TRBD2 (6 bases). CDR3 sequence reads: CASSSSGTGGDTQYF. The DNA for the CDR3 is TGTGCCAGCAGTTCCTCCGGGACTGGAGGGGATACGCAGTATTTT.